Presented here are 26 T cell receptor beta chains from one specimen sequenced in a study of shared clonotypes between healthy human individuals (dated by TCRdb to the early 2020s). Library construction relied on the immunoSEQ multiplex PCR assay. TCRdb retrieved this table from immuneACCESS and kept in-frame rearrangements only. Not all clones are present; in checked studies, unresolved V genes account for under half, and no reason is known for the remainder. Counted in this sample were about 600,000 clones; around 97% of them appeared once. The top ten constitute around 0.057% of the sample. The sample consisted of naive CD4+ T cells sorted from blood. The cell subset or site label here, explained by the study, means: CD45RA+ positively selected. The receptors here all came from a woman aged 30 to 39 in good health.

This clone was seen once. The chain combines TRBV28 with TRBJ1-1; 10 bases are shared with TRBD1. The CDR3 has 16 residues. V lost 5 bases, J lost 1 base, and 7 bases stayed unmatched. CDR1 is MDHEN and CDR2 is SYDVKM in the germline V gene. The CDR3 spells CASSRDRGTGNTEAFF. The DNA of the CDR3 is TGTGCCAGCAGTCGGGACAGGGGTACTGGGAACACTGAAGCTTTCTTT.

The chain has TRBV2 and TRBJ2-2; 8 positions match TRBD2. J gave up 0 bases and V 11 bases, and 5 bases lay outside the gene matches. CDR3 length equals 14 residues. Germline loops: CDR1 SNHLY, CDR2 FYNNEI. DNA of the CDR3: TGTGCCGCCCAACTAGCGGCGAACACCGGGGAGCTGTTTTTT. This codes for CAAQLAANTGELFF.

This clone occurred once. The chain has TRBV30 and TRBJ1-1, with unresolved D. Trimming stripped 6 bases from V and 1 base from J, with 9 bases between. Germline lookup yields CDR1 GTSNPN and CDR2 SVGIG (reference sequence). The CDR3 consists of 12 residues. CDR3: CACEMGNTEAFF. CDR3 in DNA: TGTGCCTGTGAAATGGGGAACACTGAAGCTTTCTTT. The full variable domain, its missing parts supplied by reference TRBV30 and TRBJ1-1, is SQTIHQWPATLVQPVGSPLSLECTVEGTSNPNLYWYRQAAGRGLQLLFYSVGIGQISSEVPQNLSASRPQDRQFILSSKKLLLSDSGFYLCACEMGNTEAFFGQGTRLTVV.

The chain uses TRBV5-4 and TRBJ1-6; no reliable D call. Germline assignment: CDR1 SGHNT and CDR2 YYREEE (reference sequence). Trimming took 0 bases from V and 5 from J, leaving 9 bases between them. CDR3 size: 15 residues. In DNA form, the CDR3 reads TGTGCCAGCAGCTTGGATTTAAATGATAATTCACCCCTCCACTTT. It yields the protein CASSLDLNDNSPLHF. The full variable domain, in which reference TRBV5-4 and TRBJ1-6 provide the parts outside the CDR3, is ETGVTQSPTHLIKTRGQQVTLRCSSQSGHNTVSWYQQALGQGPQFIFQYYREEENGRGNFPPRFSGLQFPNYSSELNVNALELDDSALYLCASSLDLNDNSPLHFGNGTRLTVT.

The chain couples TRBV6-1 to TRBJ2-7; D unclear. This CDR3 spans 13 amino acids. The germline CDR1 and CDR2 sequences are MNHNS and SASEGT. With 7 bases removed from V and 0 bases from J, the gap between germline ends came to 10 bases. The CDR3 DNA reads TGTGCCAGCACGTGGACGGCCTCCTACGAGCAGTACTTC. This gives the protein CASTWTASYEQYF.

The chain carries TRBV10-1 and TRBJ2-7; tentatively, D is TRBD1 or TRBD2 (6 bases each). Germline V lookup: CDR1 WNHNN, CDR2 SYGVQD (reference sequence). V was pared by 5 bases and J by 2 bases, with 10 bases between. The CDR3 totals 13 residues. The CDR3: CASSSGAPYEQYF. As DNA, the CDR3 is TGCGCCAGCAGTTCGGGGGCCCCCTACGAGCAGTACTTC.

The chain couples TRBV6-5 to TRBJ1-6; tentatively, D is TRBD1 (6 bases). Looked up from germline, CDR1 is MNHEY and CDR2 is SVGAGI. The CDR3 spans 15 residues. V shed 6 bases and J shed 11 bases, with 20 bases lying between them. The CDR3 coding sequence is TGTGCCAGCAGGCCACAGGGAGGTCGTTTTACACCCCTCCACTTT. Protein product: CASRPQGGRFTPLHF.

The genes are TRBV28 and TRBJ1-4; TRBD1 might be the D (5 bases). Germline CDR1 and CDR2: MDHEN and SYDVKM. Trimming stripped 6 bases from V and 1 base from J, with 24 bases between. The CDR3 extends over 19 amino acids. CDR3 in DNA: TGTGCCAGCAGGCCGCAACCACCCGGGACGGTCGGAACTAATGAAAAACTGTTTTTT. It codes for CASRPQPPGTVGTNEKLFF.

Here the CDR3 reads CASSFGTPNTGELFF. The CDR3, as DNA: TGCGCCAGCAGTTTTGGGACACCGAACACCGGGGAGCTGTTTTTT. The chain combines TRBV4-1 with TRBJ2-2; perhaps TRBD1 as D (6 bases). The V gene's germline CDR1 is MGHRA and CDR2 YSYEKL. This CDR3 comprises 15 residues. Trimming left V 6 bases short and J 0 bases short, with 11 bases between.

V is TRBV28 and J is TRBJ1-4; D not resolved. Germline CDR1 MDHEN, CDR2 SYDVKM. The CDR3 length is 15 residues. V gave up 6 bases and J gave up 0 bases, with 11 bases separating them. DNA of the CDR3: TGTGCCAGCAGATTGGACGGTGCAACTAATGAAAAACTGTTTTTT. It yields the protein CASRLDGATNEKLFF.

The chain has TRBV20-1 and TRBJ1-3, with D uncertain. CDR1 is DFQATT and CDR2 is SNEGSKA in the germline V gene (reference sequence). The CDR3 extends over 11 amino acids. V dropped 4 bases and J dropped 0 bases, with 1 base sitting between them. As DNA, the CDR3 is TGCAGTGCTACCTCTGGAAACACCATATATTTT. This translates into CSATSGNTIYF.

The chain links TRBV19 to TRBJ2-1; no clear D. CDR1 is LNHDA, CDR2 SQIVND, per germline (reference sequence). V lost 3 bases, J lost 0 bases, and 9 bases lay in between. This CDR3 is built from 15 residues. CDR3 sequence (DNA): TGTGCCAGTAGTATGTCAGTAAGCTCCTACAATGAGCAGTTCTTC. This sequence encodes CASSMSVSSYNEQFF.

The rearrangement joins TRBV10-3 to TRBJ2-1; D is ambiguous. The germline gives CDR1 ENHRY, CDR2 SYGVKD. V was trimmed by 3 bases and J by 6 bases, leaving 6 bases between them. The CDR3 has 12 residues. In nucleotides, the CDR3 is TGTGCCATCAGTGAATCAGTCAATGAGCAGTTCTTC. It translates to CAISESVNEQFF.

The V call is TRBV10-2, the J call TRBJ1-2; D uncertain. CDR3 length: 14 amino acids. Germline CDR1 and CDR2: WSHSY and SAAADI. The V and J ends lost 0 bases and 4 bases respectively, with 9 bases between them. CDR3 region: CASSESRKSYGYTF. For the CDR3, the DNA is TGCGCCAGCAGTGAGTCGAGAAAGTCCTATGGCTACACCTTC.

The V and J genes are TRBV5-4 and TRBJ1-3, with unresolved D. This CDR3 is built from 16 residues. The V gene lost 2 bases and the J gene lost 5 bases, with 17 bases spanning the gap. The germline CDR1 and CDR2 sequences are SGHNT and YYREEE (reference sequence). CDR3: CASSFGGERLRNTIYF. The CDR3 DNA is TGTGCCAGCAGCTTCGGCGGGGAACGGCTCAGAAACACCATATATTTT.

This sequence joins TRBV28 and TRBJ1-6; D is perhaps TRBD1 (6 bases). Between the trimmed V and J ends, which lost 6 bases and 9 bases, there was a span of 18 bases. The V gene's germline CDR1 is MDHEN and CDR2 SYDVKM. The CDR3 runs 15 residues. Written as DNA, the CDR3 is TGTGCCAGCAGCCTACAGGGTAATATTCGTTCACCCCTCCACTTT. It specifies CASSLQGNIRSPLHF.

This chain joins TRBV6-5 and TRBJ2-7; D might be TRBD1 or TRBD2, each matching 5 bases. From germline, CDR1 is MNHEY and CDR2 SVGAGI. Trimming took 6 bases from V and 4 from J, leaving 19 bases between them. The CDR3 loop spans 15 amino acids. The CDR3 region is CASSQGRLLAYEQYF. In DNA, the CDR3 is TGTGCCAGCAGCCAGGGACGCTTGCTGGCGTACGAGCAGTACTTC.

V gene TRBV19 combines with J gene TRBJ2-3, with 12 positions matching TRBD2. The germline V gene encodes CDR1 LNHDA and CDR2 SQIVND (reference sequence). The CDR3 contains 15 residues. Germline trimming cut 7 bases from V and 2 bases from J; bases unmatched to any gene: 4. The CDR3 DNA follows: TGTGCCAGTACTCTAGCGGGAGGGAACACAGATACGCAGTATTTT. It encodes CASTLAGGNTDTQYF.

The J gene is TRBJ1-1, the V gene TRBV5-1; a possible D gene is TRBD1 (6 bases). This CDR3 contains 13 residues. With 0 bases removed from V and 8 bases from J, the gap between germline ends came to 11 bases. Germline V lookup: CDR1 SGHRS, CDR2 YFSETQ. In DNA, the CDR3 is TGCGCCAGCAGCTTGGTGGGGGCCCAGGAAGCTTTCTTT. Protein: CASSLVGAQEAFF.

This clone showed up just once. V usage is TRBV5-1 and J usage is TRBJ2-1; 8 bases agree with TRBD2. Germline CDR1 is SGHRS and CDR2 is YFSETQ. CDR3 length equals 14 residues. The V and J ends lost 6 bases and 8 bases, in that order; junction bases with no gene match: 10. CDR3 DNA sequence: TGCGCCAGCACCACTAGCGGTCGGGGGTATGAGCAGTTCTTC. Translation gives CASTTSGRGYEQFF.

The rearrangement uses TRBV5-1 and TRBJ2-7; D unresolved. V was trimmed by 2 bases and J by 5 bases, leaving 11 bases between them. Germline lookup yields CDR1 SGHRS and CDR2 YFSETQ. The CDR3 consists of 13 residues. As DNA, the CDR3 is TGCGCCAGCAGCTTTAGTGGGCCTGACGAGCAGTACTTC. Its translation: CASSFSGPDEQYF.

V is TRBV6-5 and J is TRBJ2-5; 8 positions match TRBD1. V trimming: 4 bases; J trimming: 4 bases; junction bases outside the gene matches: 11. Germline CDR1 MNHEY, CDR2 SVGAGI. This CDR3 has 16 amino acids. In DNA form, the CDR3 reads TGTGCCAGCAGTTCTCTGACAGGGGAAGGGTCAGAGACCCAGTACTTC. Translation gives CASSSLTGEGSETQYF.

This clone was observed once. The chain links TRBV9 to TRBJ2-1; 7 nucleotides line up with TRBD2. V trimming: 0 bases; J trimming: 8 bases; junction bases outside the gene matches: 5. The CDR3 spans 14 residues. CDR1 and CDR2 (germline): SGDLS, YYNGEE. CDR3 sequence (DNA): TGTGCCAGCAGCGTAGTAGGCGGGAGCGATGAGCAGTTCTTC. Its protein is CASSVVGGSDEQFF.

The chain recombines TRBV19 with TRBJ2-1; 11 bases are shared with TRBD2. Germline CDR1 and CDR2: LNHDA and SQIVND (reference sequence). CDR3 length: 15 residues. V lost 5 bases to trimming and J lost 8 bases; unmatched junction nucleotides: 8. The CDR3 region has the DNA TGTGCCAGTAGTGTCACTAGCGGGAGAGGAGATGAGCAGTTCTTC. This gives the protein CASSVTSGRGDEQFF.

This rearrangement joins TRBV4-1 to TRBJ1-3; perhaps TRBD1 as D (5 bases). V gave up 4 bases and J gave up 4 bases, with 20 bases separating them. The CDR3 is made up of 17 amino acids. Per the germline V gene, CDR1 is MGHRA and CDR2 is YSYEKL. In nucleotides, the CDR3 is TGCGCCAGCAGCCCCCGTGACAGACGAATGGGCGGAAACACCATATATTTT. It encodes CASSPRDRRMGGNTIYF.

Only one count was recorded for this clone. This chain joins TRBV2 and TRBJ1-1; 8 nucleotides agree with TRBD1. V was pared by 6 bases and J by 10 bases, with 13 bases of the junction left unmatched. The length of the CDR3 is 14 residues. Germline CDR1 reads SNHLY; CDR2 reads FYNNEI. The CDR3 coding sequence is TGTGCCAGCAGGGCAGACAGGGGCGCAGAGGGAGCTTTCTTT. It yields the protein CASRADRGAEGAFF.